Listed below are T cell receptor beta chains from one sample, sequenced in a study of T cell changes during pregnancy in multiple sclerosis. Using immunoSEQ multiplex PCR, the repertoire was profiled, and TCRdb retains in-frame clones only, with some absent. The sample yields about 69,000 clones, roughly nine tenths seen once. The sequenced sample was CD4+ T cells from peripheral blood mononuclear cells, obtained in the third trimester of pregnancy. The source of these receptors is a female donor in good health, enrolled as a control in a pregnancy study. Each CDR3 is given with its conserved first and last residue. The order of the fields is J gene, clone size, V gene, D gene, CDR3 protein, CDR3 DNA. A D gene is named only where the DNA matches it firmly. Clone size appears in some rows only: once, few, many, or a class for an expanded clone.

J gene: TRBJ1-6; clone size: -; V gene: TRBV7-9; D gene: -; CDR3 protein: CASSLLAGNSPLHF; CDR3 DNA: TGTGCCAGCAGCCTATTGGCGGGCAATTCACCCCTCCACTTT
J gene: TRBJ2-6; clone size: once; V gene: TRBV9; D gene: -; CDR3 protein: CASSVELAVRSGANVLTF; CDR3 DNA: TGTGCCAGCAGCGTAGAATTAGCCGTCCGCTCTGGGGCCAACGTCCTGACTTTC
J gene: TRBJ1-4; clone size: -; V gene: TRBV5-4; D gene: TRBD1; CDR3 protein: CASSAGQGRREKLFF; CDR3 DNA: TGTGCCAGCAGCGCCGGACAGGGAAGGCGAGAAAAACTGTTTTTT
J gene: TRBJ1-6; clone size: -; V gene: TRBV18; D gene: -; CDR3 protein: CASSLAKDTHSPLHF; CDR3 DNA: TGTGCCAGCTCACTCGCTAAGGACACCCATTCACCCCTCCACTTT
J gene: TRBJ2-1; clone size: -; V gene: TRBV5-1; D gene: TRBD2; CDR3 protein: CASSSQAGGPGNEQFF; CDR3 DNA: TGCGCCAGCAGCTCTCAGGCGGGGGGGCCTGGAAATGAGCAGTTCTTC
J gene: TRBJ2-1; clone size: -; V gene: TRBV18; D gene: TRBD1; CDR3 protein: CASSPPGWDRGYNEQFF; CDR3 DNA: TGTGCCAGCTCACCACCAGGCTGGGACAGGGGGTACAATGAGCAGTTCTTC
J gene: TRBJ1-2; clone size: few; V gene: TRBV6-1; D gene: TRBD1; CDR3 protein: CASSATGQGLNYGYTF; CDR3 DNA: TGTGCCAGCAGTGCCACCGGACAGGGCCTTAACTATGGCTACACCTTC
J gene: TRBJ2-3; clone size: -; V gene: TRBV4-1; D gene: TRBD2; CDR3 protein: CASSLRTSGDSDTQYF; CDR3 DNA: TGCGCCAGCAGCCTTAGGACTAGCGGGGACTCAGATACGCAGTATTTT
J gene: TRBJ2-1; clone size: -; V gene: TRBV12-5; D gene: -; CDR3 protein: CASGLNRDWQFF; CDR3 DNA: TGTGCTAGTGGTTTAAACCGGGACTGGCAGTTCTTC
J gene: TRBJ1-1; clone size: -; V gene: TRBV7-9; D gene: TRBD1; CDR3 protein: CASSPGPGQGMTEAFF; CDR3 DNA: TGTGCCAGCAGCCCCGGGCCGGGACAGGGGATGACTGAAGCTTTCTTT
J gene: TRBJ1-1; clone size: once; V gene: TRBV11-2; D gene: -; CDR3 protein: CASSSNRRNTEAFF; CDR3 DNA: TGTGCCAGCAGCTCAAACAGGAGGAACACTGAAGCTTTCTTT
J gene: TRBJ1-5; clone size: once; V gene: TRBV19; D gene: TRBD1; CDR3 protein: CASSKGQDNQPQHF; CDR3 DNA: TGTGCCAGTAGTAAAGGACAGGATAATCAGCCCCAGCATTTT
J gene: TRBJ2-5; clone size: -; V gene: TRBV5-1; D gene: TRBD2; CDR3 protein: CASRGSAGGGETQYF; CDR3 DNA: TGCGCCAGCAGGGGATCAGCGGGGGGCGGAGAGACCCAGTACTTC
J gene: TRBJ1-1; clone size: -; V gene: TRBV7-2; D gene: -; CDR3 protein: CASSPRRGNTEAFF; CDR3 DNA: TGTGCCAGCAGCCCCCGGAGGGGGAACACTGAAGCTTTCTTT
J gene: TRBJ2-7; clone size: once; V gene: TRBV19; D gene: TRBD2; CDR3 protein: CASKNGGGYEQYF; CDR3 DNA: TGTGCCAGTAAAAACGGGGGGGGGTACGAGCAGTACTTC